The entry that follows covers one TCR beta chain sequence. Its antigen remains unidentified. This entry is derived from a study of T cells after yellow fever vaccination. Study results and limitations: There was a possibility that FACS-sorted repertoires contained abundant clonotypes contaminating from the bulk population.

Germline CDR1 reads DFQATT; CDR2 reads SNEGSKA (reference sequence). The CDR3 spans 17 residues. J lost 2 bases, V lost 1 base, and 5 bases had no gene match. In TCRdb, the 5' RACE reads were re-called with MiXCR into one record per CDR3 protein. The sample holds about 400,000 distinct CDR3 sequences, more than 5.5% seen once. The source material was PBMCs, sampled 5 days after the yellow fever booster vaccination. This clonotype originated in a man aged 25-40 years who received the YFV17D yellow fever vaccine. This sequence joins TRBV20-1 and TRBJ2-2; TRBD2 matches at 12 bases. CDR3 nucleotides: TGCAGTGCTAGAGGGCTAGCGGGAGGGGGAAACACCGGGGAGCTGTTTTTT. Its translation is CSARGLAGGGNTGELFF.